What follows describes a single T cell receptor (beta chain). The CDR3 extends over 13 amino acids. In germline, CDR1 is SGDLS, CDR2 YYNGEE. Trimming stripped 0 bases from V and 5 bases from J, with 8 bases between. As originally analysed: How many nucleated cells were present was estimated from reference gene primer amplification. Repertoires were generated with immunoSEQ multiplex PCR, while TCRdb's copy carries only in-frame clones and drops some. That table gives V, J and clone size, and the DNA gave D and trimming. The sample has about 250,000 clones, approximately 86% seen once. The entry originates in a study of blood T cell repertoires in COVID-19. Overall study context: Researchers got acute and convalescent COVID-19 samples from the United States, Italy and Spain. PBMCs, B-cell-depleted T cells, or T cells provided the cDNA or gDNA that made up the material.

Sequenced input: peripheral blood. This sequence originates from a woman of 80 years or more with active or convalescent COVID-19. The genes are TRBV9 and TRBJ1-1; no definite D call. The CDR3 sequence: CASSVDGWTEAFF. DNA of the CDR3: TGTGCCAGCAGCGTAGACGGTTGGACTGAAGCTTTCTTT.